These T cell receptor beta chains were read from a single sample in a study of blood T cell repertoires in COVID-19. Here immunoSEQ multiplex PCR was the method, and the copy in TCRdb shows in-frame clones only, minus some. This table holds fewer than 250,000 clones, 80% found once. The sequenced sample consisted of peripheral blood. These receptors were taken from a man aged 60 to 69 with acute or convalescent COVID-19. The CDR3 runs from the conserved cysteine through the conserved F or W. Each record gives: clone size, D gene, J gene, V gene, CDR3 protein, CDR3 DNA. D genes are given only for firm matches. Clone size appears in some rows only: once, few, many, or a class for an expanded clone.

-	TRBD2	TRBJ2-7	TRBV2	CASSEVAGSGGEQYF	TGTGCCAGCAGTGAAGTAGCAGGTAGCGGGGGAGAGCAGTACTTC
few	-	TRBJ2-1	TRBV28	CASSTPLSEQFF	TGTGCCAGCAGTACCCCACTGAGTGAGCAGTTCTTC
-	TRBD1	TRBJ1-2	TRBV2	CASSERTGGSLGGYTF	TGTGCCAGCAGTGAAAGGACAGGGGGCTCTCTAGGGGGCTACACCTTC
-	-	TRBJ1-1	TRBV18	CASSPSANTEAFF	TGTGCCAGCTCACCAAGCGCGAACACTGAAGCTTTCTTT
-	TRBD1	TRBJ1-2	TRBV20-1	CSASPGQGLTNYGYTF	TGCAGTGCTAGTCCGGGACAGGGCCTGACTAACTATGGCTACACCTTC
few	-	TRBJ2-7	TRBV4-1	CASSHGLIRSYEQYF	TGCGCCAGCAGCCATGGACTGATACGATCCTACGAGCAGTACTTC
few	-	TRBJ2-1	TRBV18	CASSVRTVSSYNEQFF	TGTGCCAGCTCAGTCCGGACTGTAAGCTCCTACAATGAGCAGTTCTTC
-	TRBD2	TRBJ2-3	TRBV5-1	CASSLAEASGRGDTQYF	TGCGCCAGCAGCTTGGCCGAGGCTAGCGGGAGAGGGGATACGCAGTATTTT
-	-	TRBJ1-2	TRBV5-1	CASSLTAGWEGYTF	TGCGCCAGCAGCTTGACGGCCGGGTGGGAGGGCTACACCTTC
-	TRBD1	TRBJ2-2	TRBV3-1/TRBV3-2	CASSLTGGNTGELFF	TGTGCCAGCAGCCTGACAGGGGGGAACACCGGGGAGCTGTTTTTT
once	-	TRBJ2-5	TRBV29-1	CSVKEAQETQYF	TGCAGCGTTAAAGAGGCCCAAGAGACCCAGTACTTC
-	-	TRBJ1-1	TRBV11-3	CASSTGRGTEAFF	TGTGCCAGCAGCACAGGGAGGGGGACTGAAGCTTTCTTT
-	TRBD1	TRBJ1-2	TRBV25-1	CASAQGGYGYTF	TGTGCCAGCGCCCAGGGGGGTTACGGCTACACCTTC
-	-	TRBJ1-4	TRBV6-5	CASSTRQTNNEKLFF	TGTGCCAGCAGTACCCGACAGACAAATAATGAAAAACTGTTTTTT